Following are 21 T cell receptor beta chains from one sample sequenced in a study of control samples from healthy donors and cancer patients. Assay: immunoSEQ multiplex PCR; the TCRdb copy retains only in-frame clones and omits some. The sample consists of around 110,000 clones, 80% to 90% of them appearing once. Sequencing was carried out using PBMCs. These receptors came from a woman aged 45-65 years with colorectal cancer.

This clone was seen just once. V gene TRBV24-1 combines with J gene TRBJ2-5; 10 nucleotides line up with TRBD1. CDR3 length equals 15 residues. The ends lost 4 bases at V and 3 bases at J; junction bases unmatched: 4. CDR1 and CDR2 (germline): KGHDR, SFDVKD. CDR3 bases: TGTGCCACCAGTGACCCGGGACAGGGGAAAGAGACCCAGTACTTC. Residues: CATSDPGQGKETQYF.

The chain carries TRBV19 and TRBJ2-5; tentative D call: TRBD1 (6 bases). Trimming took off 3 bases at V and 3 bases at J, with 8 bases between the two ends. The CDR3 covers 13 residues. Germline V lookup: CDR1 LNHDA, CDR2 SQIVND (reference sequence). The CDR3 coding sequence is TGTGCCAGTAGTATGTCAGGGGAAGAGACCCAGTACTTC. Amino acids: CASSMSGEETQYF.

The chain is built from TRBV7-3 and TRBJ2-1; D not certain. Per germline, CDR1 SGHTA and CDR2 FQGTGA. This CDR3 has 15 residues. The V end lost 1 base, the J end lost 9 bases, and 16 bases lay between the germline ends. The CDR3 region has the DNA TGTGCCAGCAGCTTAAGCTTAGTGGGTCGTAGTGAGCAGTTCTTC. Protein product: CASSLSLVGRSEQFF.

The chain recombines TRBV7-6 with TRBJ2-7; D not resolved. This CDR3 has 12 residues. Germline CDR1 and CDR2: SGHVS and FNYEAQ. The V end lost 2 bases, the J end lost 6 bases, and 8 bases lay between the germline ends. The CDR3, as DNA: TGTGCCAGCAGCTTAAATTCTCTCGAGCAGTACTTC. Protein sequence: CASSLNSLEQYF.

A few counts support this clone. This chain joins TRBV6-6 and TRBJ2-7; 8 bases are shared with TRBD2. The CDR3 sequence is 13 residues long. Germline CDR1 is MNHNY and CDR2 is SVGAGI (reference sequence). The V and J ends lost 8 bases and 2 bases, in that order; junction bases with no gene match: 5. The CDR3 DNA sequence: TGTGCCAGCCAGCCGGGACTAGCCTACGAGCAGTACTTC. It codes for CASQPGLAYEQYF.

The chain joins TRBV6-5 to TRBJ1-1; D perhaps matches TRBD1 (6 bases). The CDR3 contains 14 residues. The V gene's germline CDR1 is MNHEY and CDR2 SVGAGI. V dropped 6 bases and J dropped 5 bases, with 16 bases sitting between them. The CDR3 nucleotides read TGTGCCAGCAGGAGGGTCCCGCAGGGGACTGAAGCTTTCTTT. Protein: CASRRVPQGTEAFF.

This chain links TRBV29-1 with TRBJ2-1, with 12 bases identical to TRBD2. V lost 2 bases, J lost 15 bases, and 8 bases stayed unmatched. The CDR3 has 13 amino acids. CDR1 is SQVTM, CDR2 ANQGSEA, per germline. CDR3 coding DNA: TGCAGCGTTGAACGGGCTAGCGGGGGGGCTATGTTCTTC. It translates to CSVERASGGAMFF.

This chain connects TRBV10-3 to TRBJ2-1; no clear D. The CDR3 runs to 13 residues. Germline V lookup: CDR1 ENHRY, CDR2 SYGVKD. V was clipped by 3 bases and J by 9 bases, with 12 bases between them. The CDR3 here is CAISDGRATEQFF. The CDR3 DNA is TGTGCCATCAGTGACGGGCGAGCTACTGAGCAGTTCTTC.

This chain joins TRBV29-1 and TRBJ1-2, with 10 bases identical to TRBD1. The germline V gene has CDR1 SQVTM and CDR2 ANQGSEA. V shed 6 bases and J 9 bases; nucleotides not matched to a gene: 13. This CDR3 comprises 14 residues. The CDR3 here is CSVADDRGPFRYTF. The CDR3 coding sequence is TGCAGCGTGGCAGATGACAGGGGGCCCTTCCGCTACACCTTC.

This clone was recorded once. The chain carries TRBV5-6 and TRBJ2-7; TRBD2 matches 11 bases. This CDR3 region has 16 residues. Germline-derived CDR1 and CDR2 are SGHDT and YYEEEE. V was clipped by 1 base and J by 2 bases; unmatched bases: 5. The CDR3 spells CASSLYTSGSTYEQYF. CDR3 coding DNA: TGTGCCAGCAGCTTGTATACTAGCGGGAGCACCTACGAGCAGTACTTC.

CDR3 nucleotide sequence: TGTGCCAGCAGCTCACGGACAGGGAACTTCCAGTTGAACACTGAAGCTTTCTTT. Residues: CASSSRTGNFQLNTEAFF. The chain is built from TRBV7-9 and TRBJ1-1; 8 bases align to TRBD1. V lost 4 bases and J lost 0; bases outside the gene matches: 13. This CDR3 contains 18 residues. Germline CDR1 and CDR2: SEHNR and FQNEAQ (reference sequence).

This chain links TRBV2 with TRBJ1-1; a weak D match, TRBD1 (5 bases). From germline, CDR1 is SNHLY and CDR2 FYNNEI. CDR3 length: 11 residues. V was pared by 7 bases and J by 9 bases, with 12 bases between. DNA for the CDR3: TGTGCCAGCAACAGACAGTCTCAAGCTTTCTTT. It specifies CASNRQSQAFF.

The chain is built from TRBV27 and TRBJ2-1; D not resolved. The V gene lost 0 bases and the J gene lost 4 bases, with 10 bases spanning the gap. Germline assignment: CDR1 MNHEY and CDR2 SMNVEV (reference sequence). The length of the CDR3 is 15 residues. CDR3 in DNA: TGTGCCAGCAGTTTATCGGACCCCCGGTACAATGAGCAGTTCTTC. This codes for CASSLSDPRYNEQFF.

V gene TRBV19 combines with J gene TRBJ2-1; D unclear. This CDR3 contains 14 residues. V shed 5 bases and J shed 8 bases, with 16 bases lying between them. CDR1 and CDR2 (germline): LNHDA, SQIVND (reference sequence). The CDR3 DNA reads as TGTGCCAGTAGTCTCGGTTGGCAAGGCGATGAGCAGTTCTTC. Protein product: CASSLGWQGDEQFF. The whole variable domain, filled in from reference TRBV19 and TRBJ2-1, reads DGGITQSPKYLFRKEGQNVTLSCEQNLNHDAMYWYRQDPGQGLRLIYYSQIVNDFQKGDIAEGYSVSREKKESFPLTVTSAQKNPTAFYLCASSLGWQGDEQFFGPGTRLTVL.

The chain combines TRBV6-1 with TRBJ2-6; either TRBD1 or TRBD2 may supply D (6 bases each). Trimming stripped 2 bases from V and 6 bases from J, with 14 bases between. Germline V gene lookup returns CDR1 MNHNS and CDR2 SASEGT. The CDR3 length is 16 residues. The CDR3 reads CASSESGGRKANVLTF. The CDR3 nucleotides read TGTGCCAGCAGTGAATCTGGGGGGCGCAAGGCCAACGTCCTGACTTTC.

V is TRBV28 and J is TRBJ2-1; D assignment may be TRBD1 or TRBD2 (5 bases each). Germline-derived CDR1 and CDR2 are MDHEN and SYDVKM. V was trimmed by 6 bases and J by 10 bases, leaving 22 bases between them. The CDR3 is 15 amino acids. This chain's CDR3 is CASSLTRDLATEQFF. In DNA, the CDR3 is TGTGCCAGCAGCCTGACCCGGGACCTTGCTACGGAGCAGTTCTTC.

The table lists this clone with a count of one. This chain uses TRBV15 with TRBJ2-7; D possibly matches TRBD1 or TRBD2 (6 bases each). Trimming took 1 base from V and 2 from J, leaving 12 bases between them. The CDR3 loop spans 15 amino acids. The germline gives CDR1 LNHNV, CDR2 YYDKDF (reference sequence). CDR3 region: CATSRGRGTTYEQYF. For the CDR3, the DNA is TGTGCCACCAGCAGAGGGCGCGGGACAACCTACGAGCAGTACTTC.

V gene TRBV5-1 combines with J gene TRBJ2-5; TRBD2 agrees at 7 bases. V shed 3 bases, J shed 4 bases, and the junction held 9 bases outside the gene matches. Germline-derived CDR1 and CDR2 are SGHRS and YFSETQ. CDR3 length equals 15 residues. The CDR3 loop reads CASSSTGTNVETQYF. CDR3 coding DNA: TGCGCCAGCAGCTCTACCGGGACTAATGTAGAGACCCAGTACTTC.

V usage is TRBV7-2 and J usage is TRBJ1-3; D perhaps matches TRBD1 (5 bases). V dropped 3 bases and J dropped 0 bases, with 9 bases sitting between them. The CDR3 extends over 15 amino acids. Germline lookup yields CDR1 SGHTA and CDR2 FQGNSA. Here the CDR3 reads CASSFGTSSGNTIYF. The CDR3 bases are TGTGCCAGCAGCTTTGGGACCTCCTCTGGAAACACCATATATTTT. The variable domain in full, completed from reference TRBV7-2 and TRBJ1-3, reads GAGVSQSPSNKVTEKGKDVELRCDPISGHTALYWYRQSLGQGLEFLIYFQGNSAPDKSGLPSDRFSAERTGGSVSTLTIQRTQQEDSAVYLCASSFGTSSGNTIYFGEGSWLTVV.

This rearrangement joins TRBV24-1 to TRBJ2-7; D is tentatively TRBD1 or TRBD2 (6 bases each). This CDR3 comprises 15 residues. Looked up from germline, CDR1 is KGHDR and CDR2 is SFDVKD. Trimming took off 3 bases at V and 4 bases at J, with 15 bases between the two ends. The CDR3 here is CATSDTGRSGYEQYF. CDR3 sequence (DNA): TGTGCCACCAGTGATACAGGGAGAAGCGGGTACGAGCAGTACTTC.

The chain recombines TRBV24-1 with TRBJ2-3; 11 positions match TRBD1. CDR1 is KGHDR and CDR2 is SFDVKD in the germline V gene. With V trimmed by 3 bases and J by 7 bases, 5 bases remained unmatched. The CDR3 is 15 amino acids. The CDR3 sequence is CATSDAGTGGHTQYF. CDR3 bases: TGTGCCACCAGTGATGCCGGGACAGGGGGACATACGCAGTATTTT.